Shown below are 27 T cell receptor beta chains from a single sample sequenced in a study of T cells in tumors after PD-1 blockade. Sequenced by immunoSEQ multiplex PCR; TCRdb stores in-frame clones only, minus some. The sample has 45,000 to 60,000 clones, around 80% seen once. The sample consisted of PBMCs, taken before anti-PD-1 therapy. The receptors stem from a human donor with advanced basal cell or squamous cell carcinoma (not recorded which).

The CDR3 sequence is CATSARDRNYGYTF. The CDR3 DNA sequence: TGTGCCACCAGTGCGCGTGACAGGAACTATGGCTACACCTTC. This chain links TRBV24-1 with TRBJ1-2; possibly TRBD1 for D (6 bases). Germline V lookup: CDR1 KGHDR, CDR2 SFDVKD. The CDR3 sequence is 14 residues long. V lost 5 bases, J lost 2 bases, and 11 bases lay in between.

The V call is TRBV7-6, the J call TRBJ2-1; 10 bases fit TRBD2. CDR1 SGHVS and CDR2 FNYEAQ come from the germline V gene. This CDR3 contains 15 residues. V trimming: 0 bases; J trimming: 4 bases; junction bases outside the gene matches: 0. CDR3 bases: TGTGCCAGCAGCTTAGCTAGCGGGGGGTACAATGAGCAGTTCTTC. Its translation: CASSLASGGYNEQFF.

This chain links TRBV6-5 with TRBJ1-5; D gene ambiguous. The CDR3 has 12 amino acids. V was pared by 6 bases and J by 5 bases, with 8 bases between. From germline, CDR1 is MNHEY and CDR2 SVGAGI. CDR3 region: CASRTTYQPQHF. The CDR3 nucleotides are TGTGCCAGCAGGACAACGTATCAGCCCCAGCATTTT.

Concerning this clone: Other DNA sequences from this sample encode an identical CDR3 as well. The chain uses TRBV14 and TRBJ2-7; 10 nucleotides match TRBD2. Trimming cost V 1 base and J 3 bases; bases outside gene matches: 3. Looked up from germline, CDR1 is SGHDN and CDR2 is FVKESK. The CDR3 loop spans 15 amino acids. CDR3 nucleotides: TGTGCCAGCAGCCAAGGGGCTAGCGGGAGCTACGAGCAGTACTTC. This gives the protein CASSQGASGSYEQYF.

This chain connects TRBV7-2 to TRBJ2-7; D uncertain. CDR3 size: 14 residues. Germline CDR1 and CDR2: SGHTA and FQGNSA. V was shortened by 3 bases and J by 2 bases, with 11 bases between the two germline ends. DNA of the CDR3: TGTGCCAGCAGCTTTGGTGTCCGACCCTACGAGCAGTACTTC. It specifies CASSFGVRPYEQYF.

This clone was picked up one time. This rearrangement joins TRBV5-6 to TRBJ2-1; D remains ambiguous. The CDR3 runs 16 residues. Germline V CDR1 and CDR2: SGHDT, YYEEEE. The ends were cut back, 2 bases at V and 2 bases at J, with 14 bases in the middle. CDR3 sequence reads: CASSFQSARAYNEQFF. CDR3 coding DNA: TGTGCCAGCAGCTTTCAGTCAGCGAGAGCCTACAATGAGCAGTTCTTC.

The chain has TRBV28 and TRBJ1-3, with D possibly being TRBD1 (5 bases). This CDR3 region has 17 residues. Germline CDR1 reads MDHEN; CDR2 reads SYDVKM. V dropped 7 bases and J dropped 3 bases, with 22 bases sitting between them. CDR3 coding DNA: TGTGCCAGCACCTCACCGGCGGCAGGGCTTGTTGGAAACACCATATATTTT. It translates to CASTSPAAGLVGNTIYF.

The chain has TRBV5-1 and TRBJ2-2, with a tentative D call TRBD2 (6 bases). CDR3 length equals 17 residues. Per germline, CDR1 SGHRS and CDR2 YFSETQ. Trimming shortened V by 1 base and J by 1 base, and 14 bases separated the two germline ends. For the CDR3, the DNA is TGCGCCAGCAGCTTGAGTGGAGGGCCCCAGAACACCGGGGAGCTGTTTTTT. As protein: CASSLSGGPQNTGELFF.

The V gene is TRBV11-1, the J gene TRBJ2-1; 8 positions match TRBD2. With 2 bases clipped from V and 3 bases from J, the junction kept 3 bases outside the gene matches. The CDR3 contains 15 residues. Germline values: CDR1 SGHAT, CDR2 FQDESV (reference sequence). CDR3 DNA sequence: TGTGCCAGCAGCTTACTGAGCGGGAGCTACAATGAGCAGTTCTTC. The encoded protein is CASSLLSGSYNEQFF. The full variable domain, rest sourced from reference TRBV11-1 and TRBJ2-1, is EAEVAQSPRYKITEKSQAVAFWCDPISGHATLYWYRQILGQGPELLVQFQDESVVDDSQLPKDRFSAERLKGVDSTLKIQPAELGDSAMYLCASSLLSGSYNEQFFGPGTRLTVL.

The V and J genes are TRBV20-1 and TRBJ2-2; 9 bases fit TRBD2. The CDR3 totals 16 residues. The germline gives CDR1 DFQATT, CDR2 SNEGSKA (reference sequence). Unmatched junction bases numbered 8, after V lost 3 bases and J lost 3 bases. The CDR3 DNA reads as TGCAGTGCTAGTGTTCGCGGGGGGGAGGACACCGGGGAGCTGTTTTTT. It translates to CSASVRGGEDTGELFF.

This clone has more than one count but fewer than ten. The rearrangement joins TRBV19 to TRBJ2-5; 10 positions agree with TRBD2. V was pared by 6 bases and J by 5 bases, with 9 bases of the junction left unmatched. The CDR3 runs 15 residues. Germline V lookup: CDR1 LNHDA, CDR2 SQIVND (reference sequence). CDR3 amino acids: CASSPTGTSEETQYF. CDR3 in DNA: TGTGCCAGTAGCCCCACCGGGACTAGCGAGGAGACCCAGTACTTC.

The genes are TRBV7-6 and TRBJ2-1, with 7 bases fitting TRBD2. Germline CDR1 SGHVS, CDR2 FNYEAQ. Trimming removed 1 base from V and 0 bases from J; junction bases left unmatched: 6. The CDR3 is 17 amino acids. CDR3 coding DNA: TGTGCCAGCAGCTTAGGGGGGGGTTGGGACTCCTACAATGAGCAGTTCTTC. It encodes CASSLGGGWDSYNEQFF. The full variable domain, rest sourced from reference TRBV7-6 and TRBJ2-1, is GAGVSQSPRYKVTKRGQDVALRCDPISGHVSLYWYRQALGQGPEFLTYFNYEAQQDKSGLPNDRFSAERPEGSISTLTIQRTEQRDSAMYRCASSLGGGWDSYNEQFFGPGTRLTVL.

This clone was observed a handful of times. The chain uses TRBV7-9 and TRBJ1-5; TRBD1 matches at 8 bases. The V gene's germline CDR1 is SEHNR and CDR2 FQNEAQ (reference sequence). V dropped 5 bases and J dropped 5; count of bases not matched to a gene: 11. The CDR3 is made up of 16 amino acids. CDR3 sequence reads: CASSQNRGIADQPQHF. CDR3 nucleotide sequence: TGTGCCAGCAGCCAGAACAGGGGGATAGCCGATCAGCCCCAGCATTTT.

The chain joins TRBV2 to TRBJ1-2; perhaps TRBD1 as D (5 bases). V was pared by 7 bases and J by 6 bases, with 18 bases between. The germline gives CDR1 SNHLY, CDR2 FYNNEI. The CDR3 loop spans 14 amino acids. CDR3 in DNA: TGTGCCAGCAATAGGGCGAGGCAGGGAGATGGCTACACCTTC. This encodes CASNRARQGDGYTF.

The chain uses TRBV2 and TRBJ2-1; D not resolved. V was trimmed by 8 bases and J by 0 bases, leaving 14 bases between them. The CDR3 consists of 15 residues. Germline CDR1 reads SNHLY; CDR2 reads FYNNEI. Here the CDR3 reads CASGSAPSSYNEQFF. CDR3 nucleotide sequence: TGTGCCAGCGGGTCGGCTCCCAGCTCCTACAATGAGCAGTTCTTC.

A few counts support this clone. This chain links TRBV25-1 with TRBJ1-6; D is ambiguous. Germline CDR1 and CDR2: MGHDK and SYGVNS. CDR3 length: 12 residues. Trimming stripped 3 bases from V and 7 bases from J, with 4 bases between. In DNA form, the CDR3 reads TGTGCCAGCAGTGAGGGCAATTCACCCCTCCACTTT. This gives the protein CASSEGNSPLHF.

The chain uses TRBV19 and TRBJ1-4; 8 nucleotides agree with TRBD1. Germline lookup yields CDR1 LNHDA and CDR2 SQIVND (reference sequence). V lost 4 bases to trimming and J lost 12 bases; unmatched junction nucleotides: 4. The CDR3 extends over 12 amino acids. The CDR3 sequence: CASSTGGPQLFF. CDR3 nucleotides: TGTGCCAGTAGTACAGGGGGCCCGCAACTGTTTTTT.

This chain links TRBV28 with TRBJ2-7; 7 bases align to TRBD2. V dropped 2 bases and J dropped 0; count of bases not matched to a gene: 4. CDR3 length: 15 amino acids. CDR1 is MDHEN and CDR2 is SYDVKM in the germline V gene. CDR3 loop: CASSLPGGYSYEQYF. The CDR3 DNA reads TGTGCCAGCAGTTTACCGGGAGGATACTCCTACGAGCAGTACTTC.

This chain links TRBV3-1 (or the pseudogene TRBV3-2) with TRBJ1-1, with D unresolved. This CDR3 has 12 amino acids. CDR1 LGHDT and CDR2 YNNKEL come from the germline V gene (reference sequence). Trimming pared 0 bases from V and 10 bases from J, leaving 9 bases between. The CDR3 nucleotides read TGTGCCAGCAGCCAAGATTGGCAGAGAGCTTTCTTT. It specifies CASSQDWQRAFF.

This chain links TRBV5-1 with TRBJ2-7; the D is unclear. CDR1 is SGHRS and CDR2 is YFSETQ in the germline V gene. The CDR3 spans 13 residues. Trimming cost V 0 bases and J 2 bases, with 6 bases left between them. CDR3 nucleotide sequence: TGCGCCAGCAGCTTGGGCCGAGCCTACGAGCAGTACTTC. Translation: CASSLGRAYEQYF. The full variable domain, with the rest looked up from reference TRBV5-1 and TRBJ2-7, is KAGVTQTPRYLIKTRGQQVTLSCSPISGHRSVSWYQQTPGQGLQFLFEYFSETQRNKGNFPGRFSGRQFSNSRSEMNVSTLELGDSALYLCASSLGRAYEQYFGPGTRLTVT.

This chain joins TRBV4-1 and TRBJ1-5; no firm D call. Trimming removed 0 bases at V and 4 bases at J, with 7 bases between. There are 14 residues in the CDR3. Germline V gene data show CDR1 as MGHRA and CDR2 as YSYEKL. This CDR3 is CASSQEHRNQPQHF. The CDR3, as DNA: TGCGCCAGCAGCCAAGAACACAGAAATCAGCCCCAGCATTTT.

This chain joins TRBV10-2 and TRBJ2-1, with a tentative D call TRBD1 (5 bases). Germline V CDR1 and CDR2: WSHSY, SAAADI. Trimming pared 6 bases from V and 9 bases from J, leaving 18 bases between. CDR3 length: 14 residues. CDR3 DNA sequence: TGCGCCAGCAGGGGGTTACAGGTTCTCGGTGAGCAGTTCTTC. Translation: CASRGLQVLGEQFF.

The chain uses TRBV19 and TRBJ1-2, with D uncertain. V dropped 3 bases and J dropped 8 bases, with 22 bases sitting between them. The CDR3 has 16 amino acids. The germline CDR1 and CDR2 sequences are LNHDA and SQIVND (reference sequence). CDR3 residues: CASSIDHRFGENGYTF. The CDR3 DNA is TGTGCCAGTAGTATCGACCACCGGTTCGGGGAGAACGGCTACACCTTC.

CDR3 DNA: TGTGCCAGCATGACCGGGTACAATGAGCAGTTCTTC. Amino acids: CASMTGYNEQFF. V usage is TRBV28 and J usage is TRBJ2-1; D not resolved. CDR1 is MDHEN, CDR2 SYDVKM, per germline. This CDR3 has 12 amino acids. Trimming cost V 7 bases and J 4 bases, with 8 bases left between them.

This chain uses TRBV18 with TRBJ2-1, with no clear D. With 0 bases removed from V and 7 bases from J, the gap between germline ends came to 19 bases. This CDR3 comprises 17 residues. CDR1 and CDR2 from the germline V gene are KGHSH and LQKENI. CDR3 sequence: CASSPPQARPVSNEQFF. The CDR3 DNA reads as TGTGCCAGCTCACCACCGCAGGCCCGCCCAGTAAGTAATGAGCAGTTCTTC.

The chain joins TRBV6-1 to TRBJ2-3, with D possibly being TRBD1 or TRBD2 (6 bases each). Trimming took off 2 bases at V and 5 bases at J, with 14 bases between the two ends. The CDR3 covers 15 residues. Germline V gene sequence: CDR1 MNHNS, CDR2 SASEGT. The CDR3 nucleotides read TGTGCCAGCAGTGAATTGTGGGGGGCGGGAGATACGCAGTATTTT. Its translation: CASSELWGAGDTQYF.

The rearrangement joins TRBV2 to TRBJ2-1; TRBD2 agrees at 7 bases. This CDR3 is built from 17 residues. CDR1 is SNHLY and CDR2 is FYNNEI in the germline V gene. J was trimmed by 3 bases and V by 8 bases; bases with no gene match: 16. DNA of the CDR3: TGTGCCAGCCTCGCGGAGCGACTAGCCAATTACTACAATGAGCAGTTCTTC. Protein sequence: CASLAERLANYYNEQFF.